The subject of this entry is one T cell receptor beta chain. Its specificity is unknown. Method: immunoSEQ multiplex PCR; TCRdb's copy keeps in-frame clones and lacks some. Here the sample spans 150,000 to 200,000 clones, 86% being singletons. This sample was taken from a study of cytomegalovirus exposure and HLA in healthy donors. Study-wide background: The 120 validation repertoires used the same platform as the roughly 720 first-cohort repertoires (as reported by a later analysis).

The donors belonged to the roughly 130-subject validation cohort, separate from the approximately 670-subject first cohort. Study outcomes and limitations: Among TCR sequences, most were rare, though some public TCRs appeared in many donors.

What was sequenced was PBMCs. This TCR was recovered from a woman younger than 35 in good health and CMV-seronegative.

DNA for the CDR3: TGTGCCAGCAGCGTAAATAGCGGGACAGGGACTAACTATGGCTACACCTTC. This translates into CASSVNSGTGTNYGYTF. The rearrangement uses TRBV9 and TRBJ1-2; 9 bases align to TRBD1. This CDR3 is built from 17 residues. From germline, CDR1 is SGDLS and CDR2 YYNGEE. J was trimmed by 0 bases and V by 1 base; bases with no gene match: 7.